This paragraph covers one T cell receptor (beta chain) sequence. This sample was included in a study of control samples from healthy donors and cancer patients. TCRdb's table, derived via immunoSEQ multiplex PCR, lists solely in-frame clones and lacks some. The repertoire has around 68,000 clones, approximately 86% of them found once; the top ten carry 15% to 19%. This CDR3 comprises 13 residues. Looked up from germline, CDR1 is MGHRA and CDR2 is YSYEKL. Trimming took 4 bases from V and 2 from J, leaving 9 bases between them. Material: blood. The V and J genes are TRBV4-1 and TRBJ2-7, with a weak D call TRBD2 (6 bases). The receptor was derived from a man aged 55 to 70 in good health. The CDR3 sequence is CASSPSVPYEQYF. CDR3 in DNA: TGCGCCAGCAGCCCTAGCGTCCCCTACGAGCAGTACTTC.